This T cell receptor beta chain was identified in a study of cytomegalovirus exposure and HLA in healthy donors. General study findings and limits: Analyzed later, most CMV-associated TCR beta chains appeared HLA-restricted. According to an earlier analysis, most TCR beta V segments yielded productive rearrangements about 87% or about 30% of the time. In a later analysis, HLA-C alleles had the fewest associated TCRs, DRB1 alleles the most.

The count of this clone is one. The target antigen is unknown. The PCR used 60 Vbeta and 13 Jbeta primers. Some clones are missing from TCRdb's copy, which holds only in-frame ones; the method was immunoSEQ multiplex PCR. The sample yields roughly 150,000 clones, approximately 80% seen once. The CDR3 length is 14 residues. V lost 4 bases, J lost 4 bases, and 11 bases lay in between. CDR1 is MNHEY and CDR2 is SVGAGI in the germline V gene. The rearrangement uses TRBV6-5 and TRBJ1-5; D may be TRBD1 (6 bases). Material for sequencing was PBMCs. This TCR was sampled from a male donor in good health and CMV-seronegative. CDR3 DNA: TGTGCCAGCAGTTCACAGGGAACTAATCAGCCCCAGCATTTT. It encodes CASSSQGTNQPQHF.